This T cell receptor beta chain originates from a study of control samples from healthy donors and cancer patients. Produced via immunoSEQ multiplex PCR; TCRdb's table is partial and in-frame only. This sample yields 130,000 or so clones, of which just under 95% are seen a single time; around 5.1% belongs to the top ten. The receptor's source is a man aged 18 to 30 in good health. Sequencing was performed on blood.

CDR3 loop: CASSKDGVGTQYF. CDR3 DNA: TGTGCCAGTAGTAAGGACGGGGTTGGGACCCAGTACTTC. This chain links TRBV19 with TRBJ2-5; D might be TRBD2 (5 bases). The CDR3 loop spans 13 amino acids. Trimming pared 4 bases from V and 7 bases from J, leaving 13 bases between. CDR1 LNHDA and CDR2 SQIVND come from the germline V gene (reference sequence).